The rows below give T cell receptor beta chains drawn from one sample of a study of blood T cell repertoires in COVID-19. Using immunoSEQ multiplex PCR, the repertoire was profiled, and TCRdb retains in-frame clones only, with some absent. The sample has around 150,000 clones, around four fifths seen once; the top ten hold roughly 9.7%. The specimen sequenced was peripheral blood. The receptors were gathered from a man aged 55 to 69 who had recovered from COVID-19. Each CDR3 is given with its conserved first and last residue. Each record gives: clone size, J gene, V gene, D gene, CDR3 DNA, CDR3 protein. A D gene is named only where the DNA matches it firmly. A clone size is listed for some rows: how often the clone was seen (once, few, many), or a class if it is expanded.

>.|TRBJ1-5|TRBV6-6|TRBD1
TGTGCCAGCAGTTCGTCCCCAGGACAGGGGGACCTGCCCCAGCATTTT
CASSSSPGQGDLPQHF
>.|TRBJ2-7|TRBV6-2/TRBV6-3|.
TGTGCCAGCAGTTTTCCGGCCCGGGGTGCCGAGCAGTACTTC
CASSFPARGAEQYF
>many|TRBJ1-3|TRBV19|.
TGTGCCAGTAAAGAGGATAGCTACTCTGGAAACACCATATATTTT
CASKEDSYSGNTIYF
>.|TRBJ1-2|TRBV5-5|TRBD1
TGTGCCAGCAGCTTGGCCCGACAGGGGGCCGGGATCTATGGCTACACCTTC
CASSLARQGAGIYGYTF
>.|TRBJ1-3|TRBV5-8|.
TGTGCCAGCGCTAAGGGGCAGTCTAGCTCTGGAAACACCATATATTTT
CASAKGQSSSGNTIYF
>.|TRBJ1-5|TRBV19|TRBD1
TGTGCCAGTAGTACATCTTGGACAGGGGGCATTCAGCCCCAGCATTTT
CASSTSWTGGIQPQHF
>.|TRBJ1-1|TRBV6-5|.
TGTGCCAGCAGCGCGAACAGGGACACTGAAGCTTTCTTT
CASSANRDTEAFF
>.|TRBJ1-2|TRBV9|TRBD1
TGTGCCAGCAGCGTAGAATCGACAGGGGGCGGCTATGGCTACACCTTC
CASSVESTGGGYGYTF
>.|TRBJ1-3|TRBV28|TRBD1
TGTGCCAGCCGAGGGACAGCAGGAAACACCATATATTTT
CASRGTAGNTIYF
>.|TRBJ2-3|TRBV9|TRBD2
TGTGCCAGCAGCCCATGGACTAGCGGGGGGTCGTCGGATACGCAGTATTTT
CASSPWTSGGSSDTQYF
>.|TRBJ2-2|TRBV30|TRBD1
TGTGCCTGGAGTAAGAGGGGGCTCGTGGGCACCGGGGAGCTGTTTTTT
CAWSKRGLVGTGELFF
>.|TRBJ2-3|TRBV5-1|TRBD2
TGCGCCAGCAGCCGGGGACTAGCGGGAGTAGATACGCAGTATTTT
CASSRGLAGVDTQYF
>.|TRBJ1-5|TRBV27|TRBD1
TGTGCCAGCAGTTTACGTCCAGGGGGCCGCCAGCCCCAGCATTTT
CASSLRPGGRQPQHF
>.|TRBJ2-5|TRBV11-2|.
TGTGCCAGCAGCTTAGCAGGGAAAGAGACCCAGTACTTC
CASSLAGKETQYF
>.|TRBJ1-6|TRBV28|.
TGTGCCAGCAGTTTAGATGCGGGGAATAATTCACCCCTCCACTTT
CASSLDAGNNSPLHF
>.|TRBJ1-1|TRBV19|.
TGTGCCAGTAGAGCCGATTTTACCCAGGGGACTGAAGCTTTCTTT
CASRADFTQGTEAFF
>.|TRBJ2-7|TRBV27|.
TGTGCCAGCAGTTTACTCCCAGTTGGCTACGAGCAGTACTTC
CASSLLPVGYEQYF
>.|TRBJ1-2|TRBV11-3|.
TGTGCCAGCAGCTTAGATGTATTCCAGGGGCCGTTTTATGGCTACACCTTC
CASSLDVFQGPFYGYTF
>once|TRBJ1-1|TRBV6-5|.
TGTGCCAGCAGTTCTTCTGACACTGAAGCTTTCTTT
CASSSSDTEAFF
>.|TRBJ2-7|TRBV7-8|TRBD2
TGTGCCAGCAGCCGTTCCCGGGCTAGCGGTTACGAGCAGTACTTC
CASSRSRASGYEQYF
>.|TRBJ1-1|TRBV7-2|.
TGTGCCAGCAGCATACTTGGAGGAGGCACTGAAGCTTTCTTT
CASSILGGGTEAFF
>.|TRBJ2-3|TRBV7-2|TRBD2
TGTGCCAGCAGCTCTGGACTAGCGGGAGGGGTACACGGGGCAGATACGCAGTATTTT
CASSSGLAGGVHGADTQYF
>.|TRBJ1-1|TRBV25-1|TRBD1
TGTGCCAGCCCGACAGGGAAGGCTTTCTTT
CASPTGKAFF
>.|TRBJ1-6|TRBV28|TRBD1
TGTGCCACCACAACGACAGGGTCTCACAATTCACCCCTCCACTTT
CATTTTGSHNSPLHF
>once|TRBJ1-1|TRBV19|TRBD1
TGTGCCAGTAGTAATACTAGAGGACAGGGGGTAAGCACTGAAGCTTTCTTT
CASSNTRGQGVSTEAFF
>.|TRBJ1-4|TRBV2|.
TGTGCCAGCAGTGGCGCGACAGACCCCTATGAAAAACTGTTTTTT
CASSGATDPYEKLFF
>few|TRBJ2-7|TRBV7-2|TRBD1
TGTGCCAGCAGCCTAGCCGGGACAGGGGACTACGAGCAGTACTTC
CASSLAGTGDYEQYF